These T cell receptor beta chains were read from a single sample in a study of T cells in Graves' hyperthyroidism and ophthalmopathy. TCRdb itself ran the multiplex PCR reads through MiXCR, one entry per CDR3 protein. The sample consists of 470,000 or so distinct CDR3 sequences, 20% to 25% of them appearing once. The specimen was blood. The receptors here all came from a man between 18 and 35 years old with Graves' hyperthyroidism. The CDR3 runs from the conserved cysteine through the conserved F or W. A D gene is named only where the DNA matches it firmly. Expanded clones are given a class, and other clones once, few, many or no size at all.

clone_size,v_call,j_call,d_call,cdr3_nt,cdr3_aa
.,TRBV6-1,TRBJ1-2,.,TGTGCCAGCAGTGACAGGGGTGTCCGCTACACCTTC,CASSDRGVRYTF
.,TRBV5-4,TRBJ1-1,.,TGTGCCAGCAGCTCCAGACGGACTCCCCATTTGATGAACACTGAAGCTTTCTTT,CASSSRRTPHLMNTEAFF
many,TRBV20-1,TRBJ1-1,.,TGCAGTGCTTCTCCCAGCATGAACACTGAAGCTTTCTTT,CSASPSMNTEAFF
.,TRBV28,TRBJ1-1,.,TGTGCCAGCACCCCAGGCGCGGCCCTCGGGGCTGAAGCTTTCTTT,CASTPGAALGAEAFF
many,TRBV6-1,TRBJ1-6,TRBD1,TGTGCCAGCCGACAGGGGCGGAATTCACCCCTCCACTTT,CASRQGRNSPLHF
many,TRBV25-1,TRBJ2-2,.,TGTGCCAGCAGTGAGGGACCGCGGTCAAACACCGGGGAGCTGTTTTTT,CASSEGPRSNTGELFF
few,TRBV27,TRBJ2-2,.,TGTGCCAGCAGTGCCTACTACACCGGGGAGCTGTTTTTT,CASSAYYTGELFF
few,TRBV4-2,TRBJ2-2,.,TGTGCCAGCAGCCCACTGGGCCCCCAGGGCGGGACCGGGGAGCTGTTTTTT,CASSPLGPQGGTGELFF
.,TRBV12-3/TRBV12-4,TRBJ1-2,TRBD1,TGTGCCAGCGGGACAGGGACCTATGGCTACACCTTC,CASGTGTYGYTF
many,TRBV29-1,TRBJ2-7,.,TGCAGCGCTCGAGGGGGGACTCACGAGGGGTACGAGCAGTACTTC,CSARGGTHEGYEQYF
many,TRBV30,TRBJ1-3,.,TGTGCCTGGAGTGCCCGTGGAAACACCATATATTTT,CAWSARGNTIYF
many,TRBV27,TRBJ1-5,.,TGTGCCAGCAGTTTGATCAGGGATGAGCCCCAGCATTTT,CASSLIRDEPQHF
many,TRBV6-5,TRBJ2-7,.,TGTGCCAGCAGGCTGACCCAGAACTACGAGCAGTACTTC,CASRLTQNYEQYF
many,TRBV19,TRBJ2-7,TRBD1,TGTGCCAGTAGTATGGGGACAGGGATCGGCTACGAGCAGTACTTC,CASSMGTGIGYEQYF
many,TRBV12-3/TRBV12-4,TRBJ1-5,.,TGTGCCAGCCCCGGGACACCCAATAGCAATCAGCCCCAGCATTTT,CASPGTPNSNQPQHF
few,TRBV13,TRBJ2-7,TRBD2,TGTGCCAGCAGCCAGCGACTAGCGGGGGCCTACGAGCAGTACTTC,CASSQRLAGAYEQYF
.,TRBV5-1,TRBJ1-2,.,TGCGCCAGCAGCTTGGTTCTGACAACGGAACAAGGCTACACCTTC,CASSLVLTTEQGYTF
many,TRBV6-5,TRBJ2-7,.,TGTGCCATAAAGGACGGGACCTACGAGCAGTACTTC,CAIKDGTYEQYF
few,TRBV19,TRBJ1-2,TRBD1,TGTGCCAGCCGGGACAGCTCTCTTTCCTGGTATGGCTACACCTTC,CASRDSSLSWYGYTF
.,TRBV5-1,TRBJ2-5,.,TGCGCCAGCAGCTTGGAGGTCGGGATCCAGTACTTC,CASSLEVGIQYF
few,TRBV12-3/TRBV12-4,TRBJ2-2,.,TGTGCCAGCAGTTTTGGGGGAAGCACCGGGGAGCTGTTTTTT,CASSFGGSTGELFF
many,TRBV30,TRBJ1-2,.,TGTGCCATCGGGGGCCTTGGCTACACCTTC,CAIGGLGYTF
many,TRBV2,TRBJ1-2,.,TGTGCCAGCAGTGGGGGAGGGAGCTATGGCTACACCTTC,CASSGGGSYGYTF
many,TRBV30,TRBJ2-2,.,TGTGCCTGGAGATTAGGGCATTCGAACACCGGGGAGCTGTTTTTT,CAWRLGHSNTGELFF
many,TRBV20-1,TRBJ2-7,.,TGCAGTGCTAGAGATCGAAGGGGATCCTACGAGCAGTACTTC,CSARDRRGSYEQYF
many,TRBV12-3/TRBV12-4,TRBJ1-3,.,TGTGCCAGCAGTTTGATAGTGGGGCCCCCGAATCTCTCTGGAAACACCATATATTTT,CASSLIVGPPNLSGNTIYF
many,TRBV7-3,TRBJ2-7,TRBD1,TGTGCCAGCAGCTTACCGGGACAGGGCCCCTACGAGCAGTACTTC,CASSLPGQGPYEQYF
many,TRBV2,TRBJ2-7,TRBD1,TGTGCCAGCAGTGTGGGACAGGTCGGGCAGTACTTC,CASSVGQVGQYF
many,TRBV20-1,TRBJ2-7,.,TGCAGTGCTAGTCCGGGTACCCCATACGAGCAGTACTTC,CSASPGTPYEQYF
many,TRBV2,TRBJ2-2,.,TGTGCCAGCAGTGACAGCCCCCCCGGCGGGGAGCTGTTTTTT,CASSDSPPGGELFF
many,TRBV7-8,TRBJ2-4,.,TGTGCCAGCAGCCCGGACCGGGAAAACATTCAGTACTTC,CASSPDRENIQYF
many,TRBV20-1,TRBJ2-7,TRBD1,TGCAGTGCCCTGGACAGGAATTACTACGAGCAGTACTTC,CSALDRNYYEQYF
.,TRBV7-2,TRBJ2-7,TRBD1,TGTGCCAGCAGCTTATCCGGGACAGTTACATTGGAGCAGTACTTC,CASSLSGTVTLEQYF
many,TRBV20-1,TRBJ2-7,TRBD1,TGCAGTGCTAGGACAGGGGGGACCTACGAGCAGTACTTC,CSARTGGTYEQYF
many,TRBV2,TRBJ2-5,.,TGTGCCAGCAACCCGACACTCTTGGGGGAGACCCAGTACTTC,CASNPTLLGETQYF
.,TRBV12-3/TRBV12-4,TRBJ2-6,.,TGTGCCAGCAGTCCGGGCCCCCTAGGGAGGGCCAACGTCCTGACTTTC,CASSPGPLGRANVLTF